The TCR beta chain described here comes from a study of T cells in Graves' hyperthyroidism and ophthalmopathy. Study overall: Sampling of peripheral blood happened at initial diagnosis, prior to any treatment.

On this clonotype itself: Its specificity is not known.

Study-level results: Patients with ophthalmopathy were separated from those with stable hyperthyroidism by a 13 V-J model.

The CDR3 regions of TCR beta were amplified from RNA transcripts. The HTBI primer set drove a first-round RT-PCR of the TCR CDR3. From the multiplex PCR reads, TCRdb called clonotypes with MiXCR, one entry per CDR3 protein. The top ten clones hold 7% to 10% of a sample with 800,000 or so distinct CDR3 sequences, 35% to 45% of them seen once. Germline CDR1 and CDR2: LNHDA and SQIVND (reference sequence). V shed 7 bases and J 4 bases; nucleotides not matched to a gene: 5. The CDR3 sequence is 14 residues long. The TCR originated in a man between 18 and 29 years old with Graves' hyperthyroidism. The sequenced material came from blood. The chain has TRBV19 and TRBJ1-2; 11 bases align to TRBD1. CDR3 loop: CASMPGQGVYGYTF. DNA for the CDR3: TGTGCCAGTATGCCGGGACAGGGGGTCTATGGCTACACCTTC.